Described below is a single T cell receptor beta chain sequence and its context. The V and J ends lost 2 bases and 7 bases, in that order; junction bases with no gene match: 7. This CDR3 has 14 residues. Germline V gene lookup returns CDR1 MNHEY and CDR2 SMNVEV (reference sequence). These data originate in a study of blood T cell repertoires in COVID-19. Study-level information: From T cells, B-cell-depleted T cells, or PBMCs came the material, which was cDNA or gDNA.

While infection was still active, Seattle patients were enrolled and then followed longitudinally. Authors' methods: Amplification with reference gene primers provided the estimates of nucleated cell counts. TCRdb's copy holds only in-frame clones and misses some; the assay was immunoSEQ multiplex PCR. The V and J calls and the clone size are those of that table, but D and trimming were determined from the DNA. This table holds 200,000 to 300,000 clones, around nine tenths found once. This rearrangement joins TRBV27 to TRBJ1-2; TRBD1 matches 7 bases. The TCR originated in a young man with COVID-19, enrolled during active disease. Sequenced material: peripheral blood. The CDR3 nucleotides are TGTGCCAGCAGTTTAATACAGGGGACGAGTGGCTACACCTTC. It specifies CASSLIQGTSGYTF.